The text below deals with one T cell receptor (beta chain). The sample is drawn from a study of cytomegalovirus exposure and HLA in healthy donors. Germline CDR1 is MNHEY and CDR2 is SVGAGI. Trimming stripped 4 bases from V and 2 bases from J, with 17 bases between. The CDR3 sequence is 16 residues long. 13 Jbeta primers and 60 Vbeta primers were used for the PCR. TCRdb's copy holds only in-frame clones and misses some; the assay was immunoSEQ multiplex PCR. The listing records about 77,000 clones. Sequenced input: PBMCs. The origin of this receptor is a man aged 45-65 years in good health and CMV-seropositive. This sequence joins TRBV6-5 and TRBJ1-2; weak D call: TRBD1 (5 bases). Here the CDR3 DNA reads TGTGCCAGCAGTTCGCCTGGGGGGGGAAGGAACTATGGCTACACCTTC. It is translated as CASSSPGGGRNYGYTF.